This T cell receptor beta chain was observed in a study of shared clonotypes between healthy human individuals. Study-level results: Larger estimated richness was generally recorded for naive subsets relative to memory subsets.

In the naive CD8 group, cells lacked CD45RO and were positively selected for CCR7, so terminally differentiated effector memory CD45RA+ cells were left out. Generated by immunoSEQ multiplex PCR, the TCRdb table keeps only in-frame clones and is missing some. Of some 1,900,000 clones in the sample, about 95% are singletons; the top ten hold 1% to 1.5%. On this clone: Its antigen is still unknown.

The sequence was obtained from a man aged 18 to 30 in good health. Sequencing was performed on naive CD8+ T cells sorted from blood.

The CDR3: CASSLEASGIRLEQYF. The CDR3 DNA is TGTGCCAGCAGCTTAGAGGCTAGCGGGATCCGACTCGAGCAGTACTTC. V gene TRBV7-8 combines with J gene TRBJ2-7; TRBD2 matches 9 bases. The J segment lost 6 bases and the V segment lost 1 base, leaving 10 bases of the junction unmatched. From germline, CDR1 is SGHVS and CDR2 FQNEAQ. This CDR3 is built from 16 residues.